The present entry profiles one T cell receptor beta chain with its context. This clone appeared a single time. It lacks a known antigen. One base away there is no much larger clone; base qualities are not given. Participants were included only if at least one PBMC sample before ART initiation and at least two post-ART samples were available. Treatment was received in the United States of America by all participants with HIV. Before DNA extraction, cryopreserved samples of about 0.9-11 million PBMC were thawed and then washed. At the time of the earliest PBMC sample for each participant with HIV, ages ranged from roughly 20 to 54 years. Per participant, PBMC samples came from 1-4 timepoints prior to ART initiation and 2-8 timepoints following ART initiation, for a median of 7 samples. For every participant, serial HIV viral load, CD4+ T-cell count, ART history and demographic data were obtained. Genomic DNA was extracted from unsorted PBMC with a Qiagen kit on a QIAcube, with processing performed in batches of 12 samples.

The data belong to a study of long-term antiretroviral therapy in people with HIV (dated by TCRdb to between 2021 and 2024). Context from the whole study: The earliest samples were collected approximately a decade before the 2015 WHO recommendation for immediate ART, a period when ART was typically delayed until CD4 counts fell. A retrospective serial study tested whether changes in peripheral blood TRB repertoire composition and diversity were associated with ART initiation and durable HIV suppression. No cross-contamination during QIAcube processing was shown when test extractions of a monoclonal T-cell line were performed alongside fewer than 35 polyclonal samples. About 35% of the 30 participants with HIV were female. A total of roughly 200 cryopreserved PBMC samples were contributed to the cohort by 30 adults with confirmed HIV infection, with samples collected serially over a mean of about 6 years (range 1-12). The paper's findings and limits, for the study overall: The repertoire was dominated across all time points by expanded TRB clones identified before ART initiation, although this dominance was seen to fluctuate and to decrease in many PLHIV after ART. No data were available on ART adherence, viral resistance or therapy changes, limiting inferences about post-ART repertoire changes. The samples span the years 2004 to 2017, and the ART regimens used at that time may not be as effective as current regimens. Narrower CDR3 length ranges were observed in HIV repertoires than in controls, and an antigen-experienced repertoire with only a slight naive shift after ART was suggested by the network structure. Because pre-ART samples had limited cell numbers, profiling was done on unsorted PBMC rather than on sorted CD4+ and CD8+ T cells. Because PBMC availability was limited, only the TCR beta chain was sequenced, with no alpha chain pairing. Starting ART was linked to a significant rise in TRB diversity, yet even after long-term ART the diversity remained significantly lower than in transplant donor controls.

The immunoSEQ hsTCRB v3.0 assay was used at survey level resolution for TRB variable region sequencing. TRB sequencing targeted a depth of about 40,000-55,000 T-cell genomes per sample. An Illumina MiSeq with a v3 150-cycle kit was used to sequence the pooled TRB libraries. For the original study's pipeline: Repertoire analysis ran in R within a reproducible Nextflow workflow covering QC, data transformation and analysis. LymphoSeq2, an R package for exploring AIRR-Seq data, was used to implement the custom analyses. A handful of samples yielding fewer than 5000 total TRB sequences were excluded, leaving 188 analyzed HIV repertoires. Among the roughly 190 retained HIV repertoires, 55 to 65 were collected before ART initiation and some 130 were collected after ART initiation. Each repertoire was downsampled to 5000 TRB nucleotide sequences, and summary statistics were averaged across 100 downsampling iterations. Only TRB sequences with CDR3 regions of at least seven amino acids were retained for analysis. Diversity was assessed using a clonality score derived from Shannon entropy and using the Gini coefficient. In repertoire networks, the top 5000 CDR3 amino acid sequences were linked whenever an edit distance of one separated two sequences. GLIPH2 predicted antigen specificity groups and MHC restriction for TRB CDR3 amino acid sequences. Known CMV, EBV, HIV or tissue antigen associations were flagged by matching CDR3 amino acid sequences against VDJdb and McPAS-TCR. Pre-ART, post-ART and control groups were compared with Wilcoxon signed-rank tests and Holm-Bonferroni correction. TCRdb's version of the immuneACCESS table is confined to in-frame rearrangements and falls short of the full clone set. An unresolved V gene accounts for under half of the shortfall where checked; the remainder is of unknown origin. V and J calls and clone size are as listed in that table; D and trimming were resolved from the DNA. This sample holds about 25,000 clones; around 85% were observed only once. About 15% of the sample lies in the top ten.

CDR1 and CDR2 are read off the germline V gene (reference sequence) as PRHDT and FYEKMQ. The cysteine opens and the phenylalanine closes a CDR3 of 13 amino acids. CDR3 DNA only is kept here, 39 bases in frame from base 1. The germline ends are 5 bases apart after V is trimmed by 5 bases and J by 0 bases. Here the sequenced sample was unsorted PBMCs, taken 1.2 years after starting antiretroviral therapy. This clonotype originated in a man in his forties or fifties with HIV. The sequence is built from TRBV13 and TRBJ1-3; there is no confident call for the D gene. The CDR3 in this case is CASSTNSGNTIYF. The DNA sequence is given as TGTGCCAGCAGCACCAACTCTGGAAACACCATATATTTT.